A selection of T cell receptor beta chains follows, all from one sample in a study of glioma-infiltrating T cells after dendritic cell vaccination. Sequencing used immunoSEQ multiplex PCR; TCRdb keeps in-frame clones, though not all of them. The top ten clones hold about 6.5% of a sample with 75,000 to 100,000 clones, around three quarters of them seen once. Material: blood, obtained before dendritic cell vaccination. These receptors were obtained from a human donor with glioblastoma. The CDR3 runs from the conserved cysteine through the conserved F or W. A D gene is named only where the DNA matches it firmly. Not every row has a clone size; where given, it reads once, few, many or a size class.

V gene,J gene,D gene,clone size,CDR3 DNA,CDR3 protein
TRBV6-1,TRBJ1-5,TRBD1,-,TGTGCCAGCAACGTCAAAAGCACAGGGGAACAGCCCCAGCATTTT,CASNVKSTGEQPQHF
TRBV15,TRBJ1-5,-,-,TGTGCCACCAGCAGAGTCGGGAACCAGCCCCAGCATTTT,CATSRVGNQPQHF
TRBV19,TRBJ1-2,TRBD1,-,TGTGCCAGTAGTTCCGGACAGGGAGTTAACTATGGCTACACCTTC,CASSSGQGVNYGYTF
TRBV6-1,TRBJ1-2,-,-,TGTGCCAGCAGTGAAGGGATGGTCGGGGGTCGGGGCTATGGCTACACCTTC,CASSEGMVGGRGYGYTF
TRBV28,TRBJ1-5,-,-,TGTGCCAGCAGTTCCCCACAGGGAAAGGATTATAGCAATCAGCCCCAGCATTTT,CASSSPQGKDYSNQPQHF
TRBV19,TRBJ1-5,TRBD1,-,TGTGCCAGTAAAACCCGCAGGGGGAGCAATCAGCCCCAGCATTTT,CASKTRRGSNQPQHF
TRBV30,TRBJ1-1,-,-,TGTGCCTGGAGTCTACTGATGAACACTGAAGCTTTCTTT,CAWSLLMNTEAFF
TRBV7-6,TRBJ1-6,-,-,TGTGCCAGCAGCCAGGGGAATTGGTCACCCCTCCACTTT,CASSQGNWSPLHF
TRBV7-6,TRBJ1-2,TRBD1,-,TGTGCCAGCAGCTTATTAACAGGGGACGTTTCGGATGGCTACACCTTC,CASSLLTGDVSDGYTF
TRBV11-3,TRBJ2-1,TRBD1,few,TGTGCCAGCAGCAGACAGGGTCCCTACAATGAGCAGTTCTTC,CASSRQGPYNEQFF
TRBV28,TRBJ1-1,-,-,TGTGCCAGCAGTACCCTCTCCGGGACATCTTGGAACACTGAAGCTTTCTTT,CASSTLSGTSWNTEAFF
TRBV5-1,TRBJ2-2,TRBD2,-,TGCGCCAGCAGCTTGGGACTAGCGGGAGGGCCCACCGGGGAGCTGTTTTTT,CASSLGLAGGPTGELFF
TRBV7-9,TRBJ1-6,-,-,TGTGCCAGCAGCACGACAACGGGGCCCCTCCACTTT,CASSTTTGPLHF
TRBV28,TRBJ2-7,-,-,TGTGCCAGCAGTTCCTCGAGGCTAGTCGATTTC,CASSSSRLVDF
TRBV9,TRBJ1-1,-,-,TGTGCCAGCAGCGTAGTAGGGGGTGGGAACACTGAAGCTTTCTTT,CASSVVGGGNTEAFF
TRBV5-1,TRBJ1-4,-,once,TGCGCCAGCAGCTTGGCCTGGGCAGCTAATGAAAAACTGTTTTTT,CASSLAWAANEKLFF
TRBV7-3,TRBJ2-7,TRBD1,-,TGTGCCAGCAGCATCGGACAGGGCTACGAGCAGTACTTC,CASSIGQGYEQYF
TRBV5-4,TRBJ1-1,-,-,TGTGCCAGCAGCTCCTGGGTGGTCATCCGTACAGGGCAGGACGCTGAAGCTTTCTTT,CASSSWVVIRTGQDAEAFF